The present entry profiles one T cell receptor (beta chain) with its context. The CDR3 spans 15 residues. V was pared by 4 bases and J by 1 base, with 14 bases between. Looked up from germline, CDR1 is SGDLS and CDR2 is YYNGEE. The data stem from a study of blood T cell repertoires in COVID-19. Study information: The United States, Italy and Spain provided the acute and convalescent COVID-19 samples. The cDNA or gDNA used as material had been derived from T cells, B-cell-depleted T cells, or PBMCs.

Measured with immunoSEQ multiplex PCR; TCRdb has only the in-frame clones, and not every one. Of about 330,000 clones in the sample, roughly 87% were seen once. Each recovered donor of Cohort 3 presented with two negative PCRs, clearance, or symptom resolution. The clonotype originates from a young woman who had recovered from COVID-19. J is TRBJ1-1 and V is TRBV9; D unresolved. Sample: PBMCs or T cells enriched from blood (not recorded which). This CDR3 is CASSPVVTRNTEAFF. In DNA form, the CDR3 reads TGTGCCAGCAGCCCTGTGGTAACTAGGAACACTGAAGCTTTCTTT.